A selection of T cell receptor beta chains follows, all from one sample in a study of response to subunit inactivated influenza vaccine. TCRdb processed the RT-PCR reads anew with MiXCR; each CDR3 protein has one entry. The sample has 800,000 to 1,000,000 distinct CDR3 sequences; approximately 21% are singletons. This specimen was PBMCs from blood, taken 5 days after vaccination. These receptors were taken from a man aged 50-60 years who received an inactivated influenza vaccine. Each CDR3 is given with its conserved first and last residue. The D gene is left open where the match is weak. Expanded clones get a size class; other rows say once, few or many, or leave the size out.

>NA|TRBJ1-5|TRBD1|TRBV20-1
CSASISRDRGPQPQHF
TGCAGTGCCTCCATCTCCCGGGACAGGGGGCCCCAGCCCCAGCATTTT
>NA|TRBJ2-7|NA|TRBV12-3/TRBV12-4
CASSFGTPHEQYF
TGTGCCAGCAGTTTCGGGACGCCCCACGAGCAGTACTTC
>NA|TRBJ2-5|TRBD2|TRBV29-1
CSVASGRPQETQYF
TGCAGCGTTGCTAGCGGGAGGCCCCAAGAGACCCAGTACTTC
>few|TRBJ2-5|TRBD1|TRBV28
CASSGDRASQETQYF
TGTGCCAGCAGTGGGGACAGGGCGTCCCAAGAGACCCAGTACTTC
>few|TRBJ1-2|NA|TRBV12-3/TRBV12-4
CASSLIGNYGYTF
TGTGCCAGCAGTTTAATCGGGAACTATGGCTACACCTTC
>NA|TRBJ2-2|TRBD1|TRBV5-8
CASSLQGALTGELFF
TGTGCCAGCAGCTTACAGGGGGCGCTCACCGGGGAGCTGTTTTTT
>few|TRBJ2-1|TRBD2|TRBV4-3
CASSQRTPGSGSGSYNEQFF
TGCGCCAGCAGCCAAAGAACGCCTGGCAGCGGGAGTGGGTCCTACAATGAGCAGTTCTTC
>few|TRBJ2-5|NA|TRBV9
CASSVSGGGQETQYF
TGTGCCAGCAGCGTTTCAGGGGGAGGGCAAGAGACCCAGTACTTC
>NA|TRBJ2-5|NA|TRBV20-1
CCARDPASVSLGTQYF
TGCTGTGCTAGAGATCCGGCTAGCGTTAGTTTAGGGACCCAGTACTTC
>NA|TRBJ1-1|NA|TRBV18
CASSPKKNTEAFF
TGTGCCAGCTCACCCAAAAAGAACACTGAAGCTTTCTTT
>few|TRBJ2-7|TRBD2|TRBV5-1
CASSKRDFAYEQYF
TGCGCCAGCAGTAAGCGGGATTTCGCCTACGAGCAGTACTTC
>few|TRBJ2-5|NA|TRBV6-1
CASSPMDGLLGETQYF
TGTGCCAGCAGTCCGATGGACGGACTACTCGGAGAGACCCAGTACTTC
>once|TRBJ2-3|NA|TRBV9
CASSVSGTSISTDTQYF
TGTGCCAGCAGCGTATCGGGGACAAGCATTAGCACAGATACGCAGTATTTT
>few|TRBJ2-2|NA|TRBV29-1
CSVDSGRPNTGELFF
TGCAGCGTTGACAGCGGGCGCCCTAACACCGGGGAGCTGTTTTTT
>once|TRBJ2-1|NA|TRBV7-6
CASSLRELGEQFF
TGTGCCAGCAGCTTACGGGAGTTGGGTGAGCAGTTCTTC
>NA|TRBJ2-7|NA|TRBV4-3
CASSPFPGVSSYEQYF
TGCGCCAGCAGCCCATTCCCGGGGGTTAGCTCCTACGAGCAGTACTTC
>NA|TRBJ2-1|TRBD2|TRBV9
CASSPYSGRANEQFF
TGTGCCAGCAGCCCGTATAGCGGGAGGGCCAATGAGCAGTTCTTC
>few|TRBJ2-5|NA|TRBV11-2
CASQLHRVETQYF
TGTGCCAGTCAGCTTCATAGGGTAGAGACCCAGTACTTC
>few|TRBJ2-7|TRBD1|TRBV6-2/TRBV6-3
CASYRGQGEQYF
TGTGCCAGCTACAGGGGGCAAGGTGAGCAGTACTTC
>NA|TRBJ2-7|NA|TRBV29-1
CSTPGVSSYEQYF
TGCAGCACCCCGGGGGTCAGCTCCTACGAGCAGTACTTC
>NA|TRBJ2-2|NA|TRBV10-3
CAISDLASNTGELFF
TGTGCCATCAGTGACCTAGCATCGAACACCGGGGAGCTGTTTTTT
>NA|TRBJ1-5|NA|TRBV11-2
CASSLDGSRFNQPQHF
TGTGCCAGCAGCTTAGATGGGAGCAGATTCAATCAGCCCCAGCATTTT
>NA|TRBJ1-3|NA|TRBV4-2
CASSQDGHSPGNTIYF
TGTGCCAGCAGCCAAGATGGGCACAGCCCCGGAAACACCATATATTTT
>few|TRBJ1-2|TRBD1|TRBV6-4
CASSDIPTGHGYTF
TGTGCCAGCAGTGACATCCCGACAGGGCATGGCTACACCTTC
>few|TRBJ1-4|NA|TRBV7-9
CASSYSNEKLFF
TGTGCCAGCAGCTACAGTAATGAAAAACTGTTTTTT
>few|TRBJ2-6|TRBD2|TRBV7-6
CASSLGPAGGVFRNSGANVLTF
TGTGCCAGCAGCTTAGGTCCTGCCGGGGGGGTCTTTAGGAACTCTGGGGCCAACGTCCTGACTTTC
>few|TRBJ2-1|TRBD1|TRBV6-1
CASRPGRQGSNEQFF
TGTGCCAGCAGACCGGGGAGACAGGGCAGCAATGAGCAGTTCTTC
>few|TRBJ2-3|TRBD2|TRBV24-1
CATSDPGLAGADTQYF
TGTGCCACCAGTGACCCCGGACTAGCGGGGGCAGATACGCAGTATTTT
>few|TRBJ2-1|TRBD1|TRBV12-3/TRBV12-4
CASRDRGTYNEQFF
TGTGCCAGCAGGGACAGGGGCACCTACAATGAGCAGTTCTTC
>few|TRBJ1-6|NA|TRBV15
CATQSKVSGSPLHF
TGTGCCACTCAAAGCAAGGTATCCGGTTCACCCCTCCACTTT
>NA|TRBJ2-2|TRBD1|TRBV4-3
CASSREYDRGTNTGELFF
TGCGCCAGCAGCCGAGAATATGACAGGGGTACGAACACCGGGGAGCTGTTTTTT
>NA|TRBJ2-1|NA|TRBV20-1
CSAASGADHEQFF
TGCAGTGCTGCTAGTGGCGCCGACCATGAGCAGTTCTTC
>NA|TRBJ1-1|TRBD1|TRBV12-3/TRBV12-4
CASSSQGAMNTEAFF
TGTGCCAGCAGTTCCCAGGGGGCGATGAACACTGAAGCTTTCTTT
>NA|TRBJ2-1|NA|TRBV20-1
CSASQQAEQFF
TGCAGTGCTAGTCAACAGGCCGAGCAGTTCTTC
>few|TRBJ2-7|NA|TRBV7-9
CASTLRGEEQYF
TGTGCCAGCACCCTTAGGGGCGAGGAGCAGTACTTC